This TCR beta chain is from a study of cytomegalovirus exposure and HLA in healthy donors. Study findings and constraints: Indistinguishable V segments such as TRBV6-2 and TRBV6-3 were excluded. The study flagged some 170 TCR beta chains as cytomegalovirus-associated. In vitro assays verified that three CMV-associated chains recognized CMV antigens specifically. Across donors, most TCRs were seen rarely, yet some public ones were widespread.

Of note for this clone: Its cognate antigen is unknown.

This CDR3 contains 16 residues. V was clipped by 5 bases and J by 3 bases, with 21 bases between them. Germline V gene sequence: CDR1 SGHRS, CDR2 YFSETQ. PCR involved 60 Vbeta and 13 Jbeta primers. Sequencing was performed with immunoSEQ multiplex PCR; in TCRdb, only in-frame clones are kept and a portion is missing. The data show some 120,000 clones, roughly 75% seen once. V usage is TRBV5-1 and J usage is TRBJ2-7; maybe TRBD1 (6 bases). Sequenced sample: PBMCs. The TCR originated in a female donor in good health and CMV-seronegative. The DNA for the CDR3 is TGCGCCAGCAGAGAGGGCAGGGGCCAATTAAACTACGAGCAGTACTTC. Protein sequence: CASREGRGQLNYEQYF.